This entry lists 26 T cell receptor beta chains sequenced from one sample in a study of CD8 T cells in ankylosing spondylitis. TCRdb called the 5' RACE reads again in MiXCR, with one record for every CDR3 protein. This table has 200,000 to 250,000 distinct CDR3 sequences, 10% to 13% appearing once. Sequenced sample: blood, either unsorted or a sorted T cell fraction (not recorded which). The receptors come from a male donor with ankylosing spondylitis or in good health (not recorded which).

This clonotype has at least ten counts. This chain's CDR3 is CASSSSVDDGQFF. CDR3 coding DNA: TGTGCCAGCAGCTCCTCCGTCGACGATGGGCAGTTCTTC. V gene TRBV7-3 combines with J gene TRBJ2-1; D uncertain. V lost 4 bases to trimming and J lost 12 bases, with 16 bases between them. There are 13 residues in the CDR3. CDR1 is SGHTA and CDR2 is FQGTGA in the germline V gene.

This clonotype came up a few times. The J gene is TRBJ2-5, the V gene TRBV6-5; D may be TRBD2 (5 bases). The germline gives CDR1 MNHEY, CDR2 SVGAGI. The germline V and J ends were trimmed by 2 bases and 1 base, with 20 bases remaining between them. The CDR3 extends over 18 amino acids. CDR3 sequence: CASSYGERTVLTQETQYF. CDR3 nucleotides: TGTGCCAGCAGTTACGGGGAGCGGACTGTCCTTACCCAAGAGACCCAGTACTTC.

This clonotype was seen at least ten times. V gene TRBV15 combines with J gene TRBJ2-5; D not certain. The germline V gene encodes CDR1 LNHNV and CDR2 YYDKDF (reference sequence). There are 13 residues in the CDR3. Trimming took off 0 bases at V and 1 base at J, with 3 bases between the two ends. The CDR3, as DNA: TGTGCCACCAGCAGAGATCCCCAAGAGACCCAGTACTTC. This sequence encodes CATSRDPQETQYF.

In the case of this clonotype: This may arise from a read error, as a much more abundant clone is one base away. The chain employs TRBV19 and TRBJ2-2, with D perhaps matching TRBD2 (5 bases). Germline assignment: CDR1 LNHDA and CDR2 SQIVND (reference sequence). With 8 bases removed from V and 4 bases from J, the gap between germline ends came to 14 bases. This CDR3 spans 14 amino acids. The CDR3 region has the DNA TGTGCCAGTTGTGCGTTGGAGGTCACCGGGGAGCTGTTTTTT. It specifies CASCALEVTGELFF.

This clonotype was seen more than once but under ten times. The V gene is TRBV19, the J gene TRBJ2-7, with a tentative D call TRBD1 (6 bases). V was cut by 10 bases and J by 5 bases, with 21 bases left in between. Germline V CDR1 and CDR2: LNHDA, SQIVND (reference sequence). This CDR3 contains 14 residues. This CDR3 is CATVNPGQTHEQYF. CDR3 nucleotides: TGTGCCACCGTAAACCCCGGACAGACTCACGAGCAGTACTTC. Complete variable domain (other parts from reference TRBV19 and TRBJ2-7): DGGITQSPKYLFRKEGQNVTLSCEQNLNHDAMYWYRQDPGQGLRLIYYSQIVNDFQKGDIAEGYSVSREKKESFPLTVTSAQKNPTAFYLCATVNPGQTHEQYFGPGTRLTVT.

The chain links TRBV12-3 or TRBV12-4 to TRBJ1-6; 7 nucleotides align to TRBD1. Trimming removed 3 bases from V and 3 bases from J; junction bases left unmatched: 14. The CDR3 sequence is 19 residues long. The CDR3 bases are TGTGCCAGCAGTTTCTATCAATACAGGGGCGAAGGCTATAATTCACCCCTCCACTTT. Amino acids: CASSFYQYRGEGYNSPLHF.

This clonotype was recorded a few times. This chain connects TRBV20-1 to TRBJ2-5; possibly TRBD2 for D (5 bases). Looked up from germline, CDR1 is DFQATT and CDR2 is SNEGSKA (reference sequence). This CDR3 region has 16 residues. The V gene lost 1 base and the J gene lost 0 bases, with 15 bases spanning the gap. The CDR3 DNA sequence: TGCAGTGCTAGAGTCGGACTCAGTGGGTACCAAGAGACCCAGTACTTC. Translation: CSARVGLSGYQETQYF.

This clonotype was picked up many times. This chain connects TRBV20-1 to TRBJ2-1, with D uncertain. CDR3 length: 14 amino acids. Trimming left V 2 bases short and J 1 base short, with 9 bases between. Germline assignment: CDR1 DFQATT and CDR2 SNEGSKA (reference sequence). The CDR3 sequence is CSARLRASYNEQFF. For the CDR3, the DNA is TGCAGTGCTAGATTACGTGCTTCCTACAATGAGCAGTTCTTC.

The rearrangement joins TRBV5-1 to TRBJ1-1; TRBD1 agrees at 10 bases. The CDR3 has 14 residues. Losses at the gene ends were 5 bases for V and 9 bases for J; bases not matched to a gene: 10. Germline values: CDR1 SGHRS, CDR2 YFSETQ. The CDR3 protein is CASREDRGSDKAFF. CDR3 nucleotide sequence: TGCGCCAGCAGGGAGGACAGGGGGAGTGATAAAGCTTTCTTT.

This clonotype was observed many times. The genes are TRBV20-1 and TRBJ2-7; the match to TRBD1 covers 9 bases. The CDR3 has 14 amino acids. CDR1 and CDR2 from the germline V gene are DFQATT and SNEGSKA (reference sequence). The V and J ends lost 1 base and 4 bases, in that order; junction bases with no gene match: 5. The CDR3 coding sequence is TGCAGTGCTAGAGTGGGACAGGGAATATACGAGCAGTACTTC. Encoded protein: CSARVGQGIYEQYF.

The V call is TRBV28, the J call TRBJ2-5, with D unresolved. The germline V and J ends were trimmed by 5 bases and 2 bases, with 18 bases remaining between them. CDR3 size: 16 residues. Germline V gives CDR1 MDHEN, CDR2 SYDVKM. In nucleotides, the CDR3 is TGTGCCAGCAGTCCCACTGTCATGCGTGCGCAAGAGACCCAGTACTTC. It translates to CASSPTVMRAQETQYF.

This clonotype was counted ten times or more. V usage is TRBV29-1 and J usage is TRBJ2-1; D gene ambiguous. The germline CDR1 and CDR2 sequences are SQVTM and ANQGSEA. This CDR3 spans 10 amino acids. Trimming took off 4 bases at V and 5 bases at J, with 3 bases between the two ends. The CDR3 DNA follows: TGCAGCGTTGGAGACAATGAGCAGTTCTTC. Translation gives CSVGDNEQFF.

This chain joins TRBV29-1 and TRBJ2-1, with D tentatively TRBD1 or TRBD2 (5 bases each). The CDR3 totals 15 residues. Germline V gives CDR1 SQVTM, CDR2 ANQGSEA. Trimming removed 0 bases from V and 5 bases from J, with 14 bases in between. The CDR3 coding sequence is TGCAGCGTTGAAGATCAGACGGGACGGAACAATGAGCAGTTCTTC. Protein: CSVEDQTGRNNEQFF.

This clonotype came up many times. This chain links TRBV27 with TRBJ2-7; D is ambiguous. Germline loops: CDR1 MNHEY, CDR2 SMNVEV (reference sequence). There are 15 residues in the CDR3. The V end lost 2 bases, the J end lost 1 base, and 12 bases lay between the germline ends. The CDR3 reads CASSLGSPRSYEQYF. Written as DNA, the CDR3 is TGTGCCAGCAGTTTAGGGTCCCCCCGATCCTACGAGCAGTACTTC.

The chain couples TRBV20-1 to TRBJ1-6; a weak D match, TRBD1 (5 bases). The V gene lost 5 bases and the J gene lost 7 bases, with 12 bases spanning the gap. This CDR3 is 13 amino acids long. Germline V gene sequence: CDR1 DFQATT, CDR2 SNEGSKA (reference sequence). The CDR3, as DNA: TGCAGTGCTCCTATAGGGGCAAATTCACCCCTCCACTTT. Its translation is CSAPIGANSPLHF.

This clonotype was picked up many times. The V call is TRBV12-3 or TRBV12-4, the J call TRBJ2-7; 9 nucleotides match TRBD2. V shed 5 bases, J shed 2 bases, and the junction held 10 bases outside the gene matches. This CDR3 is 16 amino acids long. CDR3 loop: CASSRTSGGLPYEQYF. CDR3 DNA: TGTGCCAGCAGTCGGACAAGCGGGGGGCTTCCCTACGAGCAGTACTTC.

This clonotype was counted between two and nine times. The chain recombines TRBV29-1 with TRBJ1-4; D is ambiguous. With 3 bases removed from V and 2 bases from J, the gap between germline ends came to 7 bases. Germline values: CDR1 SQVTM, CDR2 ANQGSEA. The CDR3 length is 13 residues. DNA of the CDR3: TGCAGCGTTGATAGTCAGACTAATGAAAAACTGTTTTTT. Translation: CSVDSQTNEKLFF.

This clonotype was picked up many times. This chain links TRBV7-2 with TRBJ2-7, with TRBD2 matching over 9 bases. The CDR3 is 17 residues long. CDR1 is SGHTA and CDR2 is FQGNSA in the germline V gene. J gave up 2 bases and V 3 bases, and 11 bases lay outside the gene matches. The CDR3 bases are TGTGCCAGCAGCTTTCAGGCTAGCGGGACCCACCCCTACGAGCAGTACTTC. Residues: CASSFQASGTHPYEQYF.

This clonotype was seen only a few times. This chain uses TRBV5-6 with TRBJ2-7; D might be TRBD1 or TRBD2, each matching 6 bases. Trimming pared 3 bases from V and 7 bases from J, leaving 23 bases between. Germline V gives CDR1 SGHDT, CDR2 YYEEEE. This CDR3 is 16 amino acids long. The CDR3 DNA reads TGTGCCAGCAGCTACTGGACGGGGGCGCCGGGGGAAGAGCAGTACTTC. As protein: CASSYWTGAPGEEQYF. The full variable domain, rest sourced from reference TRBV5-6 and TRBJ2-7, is DAGVTQSPTHLIKTRGQQVTLRCSPKSGHDTVSWYQQALGQGPQFIFQYYEEEERQRGNFPDRFSGHQFPNYSSELNVNALLLGDSALYLCASSYWTGAPGEEQYFGPGTRLTVT.

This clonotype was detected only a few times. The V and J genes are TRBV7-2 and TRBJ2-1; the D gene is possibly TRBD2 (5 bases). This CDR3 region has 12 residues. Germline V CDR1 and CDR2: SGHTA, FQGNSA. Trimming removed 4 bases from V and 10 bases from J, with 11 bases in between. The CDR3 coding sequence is TGTGCCAGCAGCTCTCGATCGGGAGAGCAGTTCTTC. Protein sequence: CASSSRSGEQFF.

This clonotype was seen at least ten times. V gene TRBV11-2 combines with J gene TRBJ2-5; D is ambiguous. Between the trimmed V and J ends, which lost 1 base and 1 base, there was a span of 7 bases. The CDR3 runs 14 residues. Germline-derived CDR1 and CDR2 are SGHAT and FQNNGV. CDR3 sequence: CASSLAGSQETQYF. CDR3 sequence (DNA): TGTGCCAGCAGCTTAGCGGGCAGCCAAGAGACCCAGTACTTC.

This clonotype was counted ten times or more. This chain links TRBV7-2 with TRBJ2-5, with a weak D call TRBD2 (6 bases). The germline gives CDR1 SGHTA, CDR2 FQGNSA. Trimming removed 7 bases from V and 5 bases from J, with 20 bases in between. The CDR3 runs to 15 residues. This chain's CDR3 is CASTIGLISRETQYF. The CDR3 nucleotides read TGTGCCAGCACCATCGGACTAATCTCAAGGGAGACCCAGTACTTC.

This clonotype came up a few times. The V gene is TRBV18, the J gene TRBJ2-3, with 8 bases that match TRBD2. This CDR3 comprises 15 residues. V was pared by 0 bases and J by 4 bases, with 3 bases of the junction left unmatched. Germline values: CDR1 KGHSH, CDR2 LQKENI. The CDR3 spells CASSPPSGVADTQYF. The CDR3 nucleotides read TGTGCCAGCTCACCACCTAGCGGGGTAGCAGATACGCAGTATTTT.

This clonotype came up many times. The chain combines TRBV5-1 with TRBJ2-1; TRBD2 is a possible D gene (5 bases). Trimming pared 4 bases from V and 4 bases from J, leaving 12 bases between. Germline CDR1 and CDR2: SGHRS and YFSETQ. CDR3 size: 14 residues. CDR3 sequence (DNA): TGCGCCAGCAGCCTTCCCGGGAATTACAATGAGCAGTTCTTC. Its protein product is CASSLPGNYNEQFF.

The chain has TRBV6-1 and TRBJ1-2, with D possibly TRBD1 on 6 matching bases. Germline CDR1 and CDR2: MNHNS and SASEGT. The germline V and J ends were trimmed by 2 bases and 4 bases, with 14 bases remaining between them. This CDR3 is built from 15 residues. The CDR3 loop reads CASSERAGVSYGYTF. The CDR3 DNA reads TGTGCCAGCAGTGAAAGGGCAGGGGTCTCCTATGGCTACACCTTC.

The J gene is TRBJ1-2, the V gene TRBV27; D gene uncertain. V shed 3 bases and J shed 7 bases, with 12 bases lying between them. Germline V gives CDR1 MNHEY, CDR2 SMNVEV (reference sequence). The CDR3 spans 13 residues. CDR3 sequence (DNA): TGTGCCAGCAGTTTGGAGGGAGACTCTGGCTACACCTTC. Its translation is CASSLEGDSGYTF.